This T cell receptor (beta chain) was sequenced in a study of PD-L1 blockade in urothelial cancer. The table came from immunoSEQ multiplex PCR; TCRdb's copy has only in-frame clones and leaves some out. The sample shows 55,000 to 80,000 clones, 81% of them seen only once. V trimming: 0 bases; J trimming: 8 bases; junction bases outside the gene matches: 13. Germline V gives CDR1 SGHRS, CDR2 YFSETQ. The CDR3 spans 17 residues. Noted time point: pretreatment peripheral blood. The source material was PBMCs, sampled around atezolizumab (anti-PD-L1) treatment. The clonotype comes from a man between 65 and 79 years old with urothelial cancer. The rearrangement links TRBV5-1 to TRBJ2-1, with 8 bases lining up with TRBD2. Here the CDR3 DNA reads TGCGCCAGCAGCTTGGACCTAGCGGGTAGCTCTATGTATGAGCAGTTCTTC. Its translation: CASSLDLAGSSMYEQFF.